This TCR beta chain originates from a study of T cell responses to AZD1222 COVID-19 vaccine. Germline V gene sequence: CDR1 SGHTA, CDR2 FQGNSA. V was trimmed by 1 base and J by 4 bases, leaving 11 bases between them. The CDR3 consists of 15 residues. As regards this clone: The antigen remains unidentified.

Study-wide results and caveats: Without day 14 samples, only post-peak T cell repertoires were studied. Only a handful of AZD1222 recipients, roughly 6 in all, had baseline seropositivity. Following two doses of AZD1222, Spike-specific TCR breadth and depth rose. Clonal diversity may have been underestimated in mostly white British donors.

Profiling relied on immunoSEQ multiplex PCR, and the TCRdb table lists in-frame clones only, not all of them. The sample has around 100,000 clones; around 94% are singletons. The receptor's source is an adult in good health. Material: peripheral blood, obtained on day 0 of AZD1222 vaccination. The rearrangement links TRBV7-2 to TRBJ1-5, with no clear D. The CDR3 DNA is TGTGCCAGCAGCTTAGGGCCAAGGAGGAATCAGCCCCAGCATTTT. Its translation: CASSLGPRRNQPQHF.